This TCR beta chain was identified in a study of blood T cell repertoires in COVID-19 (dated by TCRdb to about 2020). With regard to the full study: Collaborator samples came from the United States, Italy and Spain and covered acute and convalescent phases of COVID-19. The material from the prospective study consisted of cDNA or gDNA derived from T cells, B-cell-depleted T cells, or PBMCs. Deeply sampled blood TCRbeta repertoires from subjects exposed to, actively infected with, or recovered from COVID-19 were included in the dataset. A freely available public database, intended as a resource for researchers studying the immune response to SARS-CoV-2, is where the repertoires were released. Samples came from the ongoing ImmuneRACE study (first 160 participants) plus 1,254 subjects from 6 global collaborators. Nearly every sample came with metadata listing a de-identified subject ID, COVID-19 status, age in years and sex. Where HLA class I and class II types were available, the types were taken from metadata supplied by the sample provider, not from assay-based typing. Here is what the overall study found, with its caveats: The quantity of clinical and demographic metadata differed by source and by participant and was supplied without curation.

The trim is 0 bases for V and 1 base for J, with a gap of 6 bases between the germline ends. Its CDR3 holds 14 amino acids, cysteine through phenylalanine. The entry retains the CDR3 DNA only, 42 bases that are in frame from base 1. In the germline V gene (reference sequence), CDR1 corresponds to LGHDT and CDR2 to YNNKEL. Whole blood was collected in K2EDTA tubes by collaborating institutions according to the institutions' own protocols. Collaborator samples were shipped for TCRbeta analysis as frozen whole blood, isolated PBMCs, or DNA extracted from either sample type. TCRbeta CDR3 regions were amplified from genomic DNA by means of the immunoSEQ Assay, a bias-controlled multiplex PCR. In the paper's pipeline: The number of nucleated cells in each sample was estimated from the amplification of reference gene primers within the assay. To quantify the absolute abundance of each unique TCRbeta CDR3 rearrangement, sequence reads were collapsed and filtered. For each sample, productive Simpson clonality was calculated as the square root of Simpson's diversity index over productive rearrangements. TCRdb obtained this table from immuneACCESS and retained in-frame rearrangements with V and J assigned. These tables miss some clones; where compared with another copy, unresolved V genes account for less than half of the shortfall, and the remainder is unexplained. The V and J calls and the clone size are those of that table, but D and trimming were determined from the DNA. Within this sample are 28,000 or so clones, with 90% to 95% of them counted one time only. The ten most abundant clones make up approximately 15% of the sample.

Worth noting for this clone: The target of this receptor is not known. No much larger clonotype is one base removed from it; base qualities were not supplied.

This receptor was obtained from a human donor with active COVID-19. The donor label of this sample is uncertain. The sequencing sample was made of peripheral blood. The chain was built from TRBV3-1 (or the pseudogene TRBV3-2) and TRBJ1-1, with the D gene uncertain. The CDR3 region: CASSQDTGNTEAFF. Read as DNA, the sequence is TGTGCCAGCAGCCAAGATACGGGGAACACTGAAGCTTTCTTT.